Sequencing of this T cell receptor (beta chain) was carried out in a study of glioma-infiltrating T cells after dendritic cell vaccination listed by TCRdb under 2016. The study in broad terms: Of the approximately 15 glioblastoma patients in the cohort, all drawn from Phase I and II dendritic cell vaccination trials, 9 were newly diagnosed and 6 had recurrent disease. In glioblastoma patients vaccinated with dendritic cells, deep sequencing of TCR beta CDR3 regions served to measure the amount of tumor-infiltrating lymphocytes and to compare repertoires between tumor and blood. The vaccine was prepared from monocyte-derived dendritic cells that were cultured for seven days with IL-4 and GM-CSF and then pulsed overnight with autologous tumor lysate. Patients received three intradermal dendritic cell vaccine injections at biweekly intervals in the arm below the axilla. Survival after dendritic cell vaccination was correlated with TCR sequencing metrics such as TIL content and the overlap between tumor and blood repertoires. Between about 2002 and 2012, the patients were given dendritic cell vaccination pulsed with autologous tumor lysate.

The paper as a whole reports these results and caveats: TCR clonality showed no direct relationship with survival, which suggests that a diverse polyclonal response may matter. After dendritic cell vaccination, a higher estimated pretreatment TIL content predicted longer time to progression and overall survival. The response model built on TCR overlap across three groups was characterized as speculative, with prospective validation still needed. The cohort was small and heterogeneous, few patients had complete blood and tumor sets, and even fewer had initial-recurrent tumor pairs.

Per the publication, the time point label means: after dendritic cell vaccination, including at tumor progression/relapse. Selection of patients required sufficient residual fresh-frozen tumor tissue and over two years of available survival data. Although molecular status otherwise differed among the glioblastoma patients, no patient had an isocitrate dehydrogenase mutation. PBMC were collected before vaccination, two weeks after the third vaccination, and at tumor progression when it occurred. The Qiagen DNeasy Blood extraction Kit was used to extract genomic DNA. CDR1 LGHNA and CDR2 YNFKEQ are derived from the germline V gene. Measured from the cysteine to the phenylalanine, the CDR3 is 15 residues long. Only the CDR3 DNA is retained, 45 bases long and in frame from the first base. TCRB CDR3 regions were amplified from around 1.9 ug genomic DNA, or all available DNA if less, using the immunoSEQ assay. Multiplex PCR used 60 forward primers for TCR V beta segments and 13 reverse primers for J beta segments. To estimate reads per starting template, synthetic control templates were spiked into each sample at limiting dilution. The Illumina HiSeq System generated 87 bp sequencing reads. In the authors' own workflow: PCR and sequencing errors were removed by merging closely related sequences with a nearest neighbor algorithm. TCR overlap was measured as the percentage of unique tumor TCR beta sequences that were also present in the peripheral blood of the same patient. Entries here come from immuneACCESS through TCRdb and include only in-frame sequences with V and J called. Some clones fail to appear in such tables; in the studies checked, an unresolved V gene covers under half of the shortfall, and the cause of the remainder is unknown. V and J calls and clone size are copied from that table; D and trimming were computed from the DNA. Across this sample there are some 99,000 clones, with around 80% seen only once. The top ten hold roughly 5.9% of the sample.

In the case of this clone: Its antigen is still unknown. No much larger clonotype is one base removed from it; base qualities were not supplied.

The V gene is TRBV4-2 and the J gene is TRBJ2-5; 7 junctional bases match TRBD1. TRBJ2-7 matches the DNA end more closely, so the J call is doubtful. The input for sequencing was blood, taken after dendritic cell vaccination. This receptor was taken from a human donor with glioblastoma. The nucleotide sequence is TGTGCCAGCAGCCAAGCCCCGGGACAGATCCACGAGCAGTACTTC. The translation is CASSQAPGQIHEQYF.